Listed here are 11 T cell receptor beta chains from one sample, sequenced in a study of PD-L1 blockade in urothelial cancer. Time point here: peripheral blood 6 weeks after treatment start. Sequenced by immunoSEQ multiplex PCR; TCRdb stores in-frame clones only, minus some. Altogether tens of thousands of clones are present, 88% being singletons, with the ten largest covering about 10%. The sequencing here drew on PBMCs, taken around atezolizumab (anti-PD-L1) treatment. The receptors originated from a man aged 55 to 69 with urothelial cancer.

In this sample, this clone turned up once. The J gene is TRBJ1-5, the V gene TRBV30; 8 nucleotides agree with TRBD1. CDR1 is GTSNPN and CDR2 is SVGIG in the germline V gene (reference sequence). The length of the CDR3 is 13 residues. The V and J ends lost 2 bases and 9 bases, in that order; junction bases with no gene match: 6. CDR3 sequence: CAWSPTGVPPQHF. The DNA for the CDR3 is TGTGCCTGGAGTCCGACAGGGGTTCCGCCCCAGCATTTT.

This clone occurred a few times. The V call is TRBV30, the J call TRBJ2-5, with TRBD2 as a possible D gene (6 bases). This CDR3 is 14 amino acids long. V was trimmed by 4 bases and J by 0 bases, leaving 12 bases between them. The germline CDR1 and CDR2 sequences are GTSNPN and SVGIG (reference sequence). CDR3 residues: CAWNAGRYQETQYF. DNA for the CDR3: TGTGCCTGGAATGCTGGGAGGTACCAAGAGACCCAGTACTTC.

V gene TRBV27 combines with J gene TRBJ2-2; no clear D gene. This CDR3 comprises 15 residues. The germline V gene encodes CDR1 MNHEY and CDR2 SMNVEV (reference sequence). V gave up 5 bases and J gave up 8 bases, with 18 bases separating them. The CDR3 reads CASSLGFMLPGELFF. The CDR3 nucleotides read TGTGCCAGCAGTCTAGGATTCATGCTACCGGGGGAGCTGTTTTTT.

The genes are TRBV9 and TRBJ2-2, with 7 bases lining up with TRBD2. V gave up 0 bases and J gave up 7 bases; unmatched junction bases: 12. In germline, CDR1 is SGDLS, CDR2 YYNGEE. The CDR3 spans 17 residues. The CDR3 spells CASSVDVRLARGGELFF. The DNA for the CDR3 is TGTGCCAGCAGCGTAGATGTGAGACTAGCACGGGGCGGGGAGCTGTTTTTT.

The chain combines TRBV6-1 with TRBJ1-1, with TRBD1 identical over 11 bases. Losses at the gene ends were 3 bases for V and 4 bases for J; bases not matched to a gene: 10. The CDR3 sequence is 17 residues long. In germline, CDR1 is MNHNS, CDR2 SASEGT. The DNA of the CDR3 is TGTGCCAGCAGTGATTTTCGGACAGGGGGCAAGGTCACTGAAGCTTTCTTT. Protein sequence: CASSDFRTGGKVTEAFF.

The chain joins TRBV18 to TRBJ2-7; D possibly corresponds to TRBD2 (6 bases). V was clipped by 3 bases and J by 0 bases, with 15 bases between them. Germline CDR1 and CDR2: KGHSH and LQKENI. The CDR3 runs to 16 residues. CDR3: CASSPIAGPFSYEQYF. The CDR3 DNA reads TGTGCCAGCTCACCGATCGCGGGACCCTTCTCCTACGAGCAGTACTTC.

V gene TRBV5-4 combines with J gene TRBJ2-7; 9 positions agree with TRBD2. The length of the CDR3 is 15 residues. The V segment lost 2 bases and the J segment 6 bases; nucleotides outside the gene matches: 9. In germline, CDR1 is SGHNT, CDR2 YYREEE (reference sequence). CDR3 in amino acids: CASSFRGGAIGEQYF. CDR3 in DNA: TGTGCCAGCAGCTTTCGCGGGGGGGCGATCGGCGAGCAGTACTTC.

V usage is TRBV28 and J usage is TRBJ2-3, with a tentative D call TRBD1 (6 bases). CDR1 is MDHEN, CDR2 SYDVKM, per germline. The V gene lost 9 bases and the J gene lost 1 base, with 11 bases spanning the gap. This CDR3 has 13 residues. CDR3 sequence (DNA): TGTGCCAGTGGACAGATACGCACAGATACGCAGTATTTT. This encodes CASGQIRTDTQYF. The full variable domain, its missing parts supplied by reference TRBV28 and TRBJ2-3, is DVKVTQSSRYLVKRTGEKVFLECVQDMDHENMFWYRQDPGLGLRLIYFSYDVKMKEKGDIPEGYSVSREKKERFSLILESASTNQTSMYLCASGQIRTDTQYFGPGTRLTVL.

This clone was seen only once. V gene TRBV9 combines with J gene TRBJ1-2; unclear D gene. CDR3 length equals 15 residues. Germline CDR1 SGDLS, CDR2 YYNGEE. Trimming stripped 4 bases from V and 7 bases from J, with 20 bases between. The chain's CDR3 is CASSPSQVFPVGYTF. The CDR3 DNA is TGTGCCAGCAGCCCCTCACAAGTTTTCCCTGTTGGCTACACCTTC.

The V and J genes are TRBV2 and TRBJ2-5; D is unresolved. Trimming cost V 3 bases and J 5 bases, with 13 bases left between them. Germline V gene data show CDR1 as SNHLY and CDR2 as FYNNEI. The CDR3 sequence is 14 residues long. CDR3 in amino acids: CASSDQSPRETQYF. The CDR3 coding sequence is TGTGCCAGCAGTGATCAGTCCCCGAGGGAGACCCAGTACTTC.

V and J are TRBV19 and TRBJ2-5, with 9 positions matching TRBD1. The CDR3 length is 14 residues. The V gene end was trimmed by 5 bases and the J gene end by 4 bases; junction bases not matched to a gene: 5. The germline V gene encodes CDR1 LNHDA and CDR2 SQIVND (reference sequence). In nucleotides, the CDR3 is TGTGCCAGTAGTGCCGAGGACAGGGGAGAGACCCAGTACTTC. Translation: CASSAEDRGETQYF.